This TCR beta chain was sequenced for a study of CD8+CD57+ T cells in acquired aplastic anemia. Turning to the study itself: Sorted cells (CD4+ and CD8+) yielded DNA amounts that averaged approximately 3.1 ug.

Overall study results and limits: CD8+ Simpson's diversity did not differ significantly between patients and controls.

The germline V gene has CDR1 SGHVS and CDR2 FQNEAQ. The CDR3 contains 13 residues. For this clonotype: Its specificity is unknown.

TCR beta VDJ combinations and CDR3 sequences were profiled from genomic DNA. TCRdb used MiXCR to reprocess the reads, holding one entry per CDR3 protein. The sample lists under 350,000 distinct CDR3 sequences; under 60% were seen once. Selection for sequencing was limited to patients who had shown CD8+CD57+ cell expansion by flow cytometry. This TCR derives from a human donor with aplastic anemia. This chain joins TRBV7-8 and TRBJ2-7; TRBD1 is a possible D gene (5 bases). Sequenced: sorted CD4+, CD8+, or CD8+CD57+ T cells (not recorded which) from PBMCs. The CDR3 DNA follows: TGTGCTAACAGCCTTGGACACCTCTACGAGCAGTACTTC. The encoded protein is CANSLGHLYEQYF.